These 19 T cell receptor beta chains share one sample of origin, sequenced in a study of regulatory dendritic cells for organ transplantation. Profiled with immunoSEQ multiplex PCR; TCRdb holds only in-frame clones, not every one. This table has around 19,000 clones, about 70% appearing once. The sequenced sample was memory CD4+ T cells from blood. Sample subset: CD45RO+ memory T cells. The receptors shown here come from a human donor in good health.

The V and J genes are TRBV11-2 and TRBJ2-5, with 8 bases that match TRBD1. The junction had 2 bases not matched to a gene; V was cut back by 3 bases and J by 5 bases. The CDR3 length is 13 residues. The V gene's germline CDR1 is SGHAT and CDR2 FQNNGV. In DNA form, the CDR3 reads TGTGCCAGCAGCTTTGACAGGGGTGAGACCCAGTACTTC. Translation gives CASSFDRGETQYF.

The chain carries TRBV5-1 and TRBJ2-3; 9 nucleotides match TRBD1. V trimming: 4 bases; J trimming: 2 bases; junction bases outside the gene matches: 14. This CDR3 has 18 residues. Germline assignment: CDR1 SGHRS and CDR2 YFSETQ. Written as DNA, the CDR3 is TGCGCCAGCAGCCCCGGGACAGGGATCAGGGGGTCCACAGATACGCAGTATTTT. Residues: CASSPGTGIRGSTDTQYF.

This clone was counted only a few times. The J gene is TRBJ2-2, the V gene TRBV19; 12 bases line up with TRBD1. Trimming took 10 bases from V and 1 from J; bases not matched to a gene: 10. Germline CDR1 reads LNHDA; CDR2 reads SQIVND (reference sequence). The CDR3 totals 17 residues. CDR3 protein: CATLPGQGAVNTGELFF. In DNA, the CDR3 is TGTGCCACCCTTCCGGGACAGGGGGCGGTGAACACCGGGGAGCTGTTTTTT.

The chain is built from TRBV5-6 and TRBJ2-7, with D unclear. Trimming took off 2 bases at V and 2 bases at J, with 8 bases between the two ends. The CDR3 consists of 13 residues. Germline V gene sequence: CDR1 SGHDT, CDR2 YYEEEE. CDR3 residues: CASSFGQAYEQYF. The CDR3 DNA reads TGTGCCAGCAGCTTCGGTCAGGCCTACGAGCAGTACTTC.

The chain carries TRBV9 and TRBJ1-2; D is undetermined. CDR1 is SGDLS, CDR2 YYNGEE, per germline. The V end was cut by 3 bases, the J end by 4 bases, with 22 bases between. This CDR3 spans 17 amino acids. The CDR3 loop reads CASSAPPVGGVFYGYTF. The CDR3 DNA reads TGTGCCAGCAGCGCACCCCCAGTGGGAGGCGTATTCTATGGCTACACCTTC.

The chain links TRBV11-3 to TRBJ1-2; TRBD1 agrees at 7 bases. CDR1 is SGHNT and CDR2 is YENEEA in the germline V gene. V gave up 1 base and J gave up 8 bases; unmatched junction bases: 7. This CDR3 region has 14 residues. CDR3 residues: CASSLGGGPEGYTF. The CDR3 DNA reads TGTGCCAGCAGCTTAGGAGGGGGCCCCGAGGGCTACACCTTC.

The chain is built from TRBV6-1 and TRBJ1-2; tentative D call: TRBD1 (5 bases). Trimming took 3 bases from V and 4 from J, leaving 18 bases between them. Germline V gives CDR1 MNHNS, CDR2 SASEGT. The CDR3 contains 16 residues. In DNA form, the CDR3 reads TGTGCCAGCAGTGAGCGCGTCGGAGGGGTTGGCTATGGCTACACCTTC. It encodes CASSERVGGVGYGYTF.

This sequence joins TRBV14 and TRBJ1-1; TRBD1 agrees at 8 bases. V lost 2 bases to trimming and J lost 4 bases; unmatched junction nucleotides: 9. CDR3 length: 16 residues. The V gene's germline CDR1 is SGHDN and CDR2 FVKESK. The CDR3 sequence: CASSQYRGQGGTEAFF. Written as DNA, the CDR3 is TGTGCCAGCAGCCAATACCGCGGACAGGGAGGCACTGAAGCTTTCTTT.

As DNA, the CDR3 is TGCGCCAGCAGCCAAGGAGCCGGGGGGTATGGCTACACCTTC. Its protein product is CASSQGAGGYGYTF. V gene TRBV4-1 combines with J gene TRBJ1-2, with D perhaps TRBD1 (5 bases). Germline CDR1 reads MGHRA; CDR2 reads YSYEKL. V lost 1 base to trimming and J lost 5 bases, with 11 bases between them. The CDR3 sequence is 14 residues long.

The chain is built from TRBV6-4 and TRBJ1-3, with D perhaps TRBD1 (5 bases). V lost 4 bases to trimming and J lost 0 bases, with 13 bases between them. This CDR3 is built from 16 residues. The germline CDR1 and CDR2 sequences are MRHNA and SNTAGT. The CDR3 sequence is CASSGRRGGSGNTIYF. The CDR3 DNA sequence: TGTGCCAGCAGTGGCCGTCGGGGGGGCTCTGGAAACACCATATATTTT.

The gene calls are TRBV9 and TRBJ1-6; a weak D match, TRBD1 (5 bases). Germline CDR1 and CDR2: SGDLS and YYNGEE. CDR3 length: 17 residues. The V end lost 3 bases, the J end lost 0 bases, and 13 bases lay between the germline ends. The CDR3 here is CASSARDSSSYNSPLHF. Here the CDR3 DNA reads TGTGCCAGCAGCGCCCGGGACTCGAGCTCCTATAATTCACCCCTCCACTTT.

This sequence joins TRBV4-1 and TRBJ1-4; 10 bases align to TRBD1. V was pared by 0 bases and J by 7 bases, with 5 bases of the junction left unmatched. Germline V gene lookup returns CDR1 MGHRA and CDR2 YSYEKL. The CDR3 contains 16 residues. The CDR3 region is CASSQDTGTGAEKLFF. For the CDR3, the DNA is TGCGCCAGCAGCCAAGATACGGGGACAGGGGCTGAAAAACTGTTTTTT.

The chain recombines TRBV6-1 with TRBJ1-2; 7 bases line up with TRBD1. The CDR3 consists of 14 residues. Germline assignment: CDR1 MNHNS and CDR2 SASEGT. Germline trimming cut 8 bases from V and 1 base from J; bases unmatched to any gene: 7. CDR3 coding DNA: TGTGCCAGCTGGCAGGGGACAGATAACTATGGCTACACCTTC. Translated: CASWQGTDNYGYTF.

This clone was found once. The rearrangement joins TRBV5-5 to TRBJ2-6; a possible D gene is TRBD2 (6 bases). Germline CDR1 and CDR2: SGHKS and YYEKEE (reference sequence). This CDR3 spans 17 amino acids. Trimming stripped 0 bases from V and 5 bases from J, with 15 bases between. CDR3 nucleotide sequence: TGTGCCAGCAGCTTGGTGGGTACGGGAGAGAGGGCCAACGTCCTGACTTTC. Residues: CASSLVGTGERANVLTF.

This clone was seen once. The chain has TRBV12-5 and TRBJ2-4; 10 bases agree with TRBD2. Germline-derived CDR1 and CDR2 are LGHNT and FRNRAP. V trimming: 5 bases; J trimming: 0 bases; junction bases outside the gene matches: 10. The CDR3 sequence is 18 residues long. The CDR3 DNA sequence: TGTGCTAGTGGTCCCGGGATAGCGGGGGGTCTAGCCAAAAACATTCAGTACTTC. This sequence encodes CASGPGIAGGLAKNIQYF.

This clone was detected a few times. This rearrangement joins TRBV11-2 to TRBJ2-5, with 10 bases matching TRBD2. Unmatched junction bases numbered 7, after V lost 1 base and J lost 5 bases. CDR1 is SGHAT and CDR2 is FQNNGV in the germline V gene. The CDR3 sequence is 16 residues long. The chain's CDR3 is CASSLGAGGLLETQYF. Here the CDR3 DNA reads TGTGCCAGCAGCTTAGGAGCGGGGGGGCTCCTCGAGACCCAGTACTTC.

A single count supports this clone. This CDR3 is CASAGGRETQYF. The CDR3 DNA follows: TGTGCCAGCGCAGGGGGCCGGGAGACCCAGTACTTC. J is TRBJ2-5 and V is TRBV6-1; TRBD1 matches 8 bases. V was pared by 8 bases and J by 5 bases, with 4 bases of the junction left unmatched. Looked up from germline, CDR1 is MNHNS and CDR2 is SASEGT. There are 12 residues in the CDR3.

The chain uses TRBV2 and TRBJ2-3; D may be TRBD1 (5 bases). Per germline, CDR1 SNHLY and CDR2 FYNNEI. The V gene lost 10 bases and the J gene lost 0 bases, with 11 bases spanning the gap. CDR3 length equals 13 residues. The CDR3 DNA sequence: TGTGCCACCAAAGGGGTTAGCACAGATACGCAGTATTTT. The encoded protein is CATKGVSTDTQYF. Filled out from reference TRBV2 and TRBJ2-3, the complete variable domain reads EPEVTQTPSHQVTQMGQEVILRCVPISNHLYFYWYRQILGQKVEFLVSFYNNEISEKSEIFDDQFSVERPDGSNFTLKIRSTKLEDSAMYFCATKGVSTDTQYFGPGTRLTVL.

V is TRBV19 and J is TRBJ2-7, with 7 bases that match TRBD1. V was clipped by 10 bases and J by 0 bases; unmatched bases: 6. This CDR3 contains 13 residues. Germline-derived CDR1 and CDR2 are LNHDA and SQIVND (reference sequence). For the CDR3, the DNA is TGTGCCACAAGGGGGCTGAACTCCTACGAGCAGTACTTC. Translated, it gives CATRGLNSYEQYF.